This T cell receptor beta chain originates from a study of siplizumab effects on memory and regulatory T cells. General study results and limits: With siplizumab, mappable alloreactive CD4+ clones averaged about 70% Treg-derived, versus less than 30% in controls.

TCRdb keeps only in-frame clones here, not all; method: immunoSEQ multiplex PCR. The sample records some 80,000 clones, more than 85% being singletons. The V gene's germline CDR1 is GTSNPN and CDR2 SVGIG (reference sequence). After removal of 3 bases from V and 8 bases from J, the junction contained 14 bases not matched to a gene. The CDR3 consists of 15 residues. For this clone: The antigen is not known.

The receptor comes from a human donor in good health. The gene calls are TRBV30 and TRBJ1-2; 8 nucleotides line up with TRBD1. The sequenced sample consisted of CD8+ T cells sorted from blood. DNA of the CDR3: TGTGCCTGGAGGCCTACTACAGGGGGGAGCTACGGCTACACCTTC. This gives the protein CAWRPTTGGSYGYTF.